The 28 T cell receptor beta chains below were found in one sample sequenced in a study of graft-versus-host responses after intestinal transplantation (dated by TCRdb to the early 2020s). Their target antigens are unknown. The library was obtained by the immunoSEQ multiplex PCR assay. TCRdb stores this immuneACCESS table with in-frame sequences only. Part of the clones is absent; in the studies checked, under half of the shortfall reflects unresolved V genes, and no reason is known for the rest. The sample table contains under 150,000 clones; only one count was recorded for 85% to 95% of them. The ten most abundant clones make up over 0.1% of the sample. The time point label, as the study defines it: cells obtained before transplantation from donor or recipient. The input for sequencing was unstimulated CD4+ T cells sorted from spleen or lymph node cells, taken before intestinal transplant. These TCRs come from a human donor who received an intestinal transplant.

This chain links TRBV7-9 with TRBJ1-1; no definite D call. In germline, CDR1 is SEHNR, CDR2 FQNEAQ (reference sequence). Deletions cut 1 base from V and 2 bases from J, with 5 bases between. The CDR3 contains 13 residues. Written as DNA, the CDR3 is TGTGCCAGCAGCTTAGAGGGAAACACTGAAGCTTTCTTT. This encodes CASSLEGNTEAFF.

The chain employs TRBV11-2 and TRBJ1-2; D gene unclear. This CDR3 region has 12 residues. V was trimmed by 3 bases and J by 4 bases, leaving 6 bases between them. The germline V gene encodes CDR1 SGHAT and CDR2 FQNNGV. CDR3 DNA sequence: TGTGCCAGCAGCTTCGCAGGCTATGGCTACACCTTC. Protein sequence: CASSFAGYGYTF. Supplemented by reference TRBV11-2 and TRBJ1-2, the full variable domain reads EAGVAQSPRYKIIEKRQSVAFWCNPISGHATLYWYQQILGQGPKLLIQFQNNGVVDDSQLPKDRFSAERLKGVDSTLKIQPAKLEDSAVYLCASSFAGYGYTFGSGTRLTVV.

This rearrangement joins TRBV10-1 to TRBJ1-1; no clear D gene. Trimming cost V 5 bases and J 1 base, with 14 bases left between them. Germline CDR1 WNHNN, CDR2 SYGVQD (reference sequence). The CDR3 is 15 amino acids. In DNA form, the CDR3 reads TGCGCCAGCAGTCGACCCTACCTGGAGAACACTGAAGCTTTCTTT. It translates to CASSRPYLENTEAFF.

The rearrangement uses TRBV19 and TRBJ2-1; 11 bases are a match to TRBD1. CDR1 and CDR2 from the germline V gene are LNHDA and SQIVND (reference sequence). Unmatched junction bases numbered 0, after V lost 4 bases and J lost 4 bases. CDR3 length equals 14 residues. The CDR3 protein is CASSRDRGYNEQFF. The DNA of the CDR3 is TGTGCCAGTAGTAGGGACAGGGGGTACAATGAGCAGTTCTTC.

The table lists this clone with a count of one. The rearrangement joins TRBV19 to TRBJ1-4, with TRBD1 identical over 11 bases. The trim removed 5 bases at V and 6 bases at J, leaving 5 bases unmatched. Germline CDR1 reads LNHDA; CDR2 reads SQIVND (reference sequence). The CDR3 runs to 15 residues. CDR3 region: CASSGQGATDEKLFF. The CDR3, as DNA: TGTGCCAGTAGTGGACAGGGGGCCACGGATGAAAAACTGTTTTTT.

The V gene is TRBV28, the J gene TRBJ1-4; the D is unclear. The CDR3 has 14 amino acids. Germline loops: CDR1 MDHEN, CDR2 SYDVKM. V was pared by 6 bases and J by 5 bases, with 13 bases between. The CDR3 sequence: CASSSRTLNEKLFF. DNA for the CDR3: TGTGCCAGCAGCTCCCGGACCCTGAATGAAAAACTGTTTTTT.

This rearrangement joins TRBV5-1 to TRBJ2-3; a possible D gene is TRBD1 (6 bases). Germline V gene data show CDR1 as SGHRS and CDR2 as YFSETQ. V was shortened by 0 bases and J by 0 bases, with 11 bases between the two germline ends. The CDR3 loop spans 16 amino acids. In DNA, the CDR3 is TGCGCCAGCAGCTTGGGGCAGGGGTCTAGCACAGATACGCAGTATTTT. Protein product: CASSLGQGSSTDTQYF.

This clone was observed a single time. The J gene is TRBJ1-2, the V gene TRBV5-4; no definite D call. Germline V gene sequence: CDR1 SGHNT, CDR2 YYREEE (reference sequence). The V end lost 2 bases, the J end lost 0 bases, and 14 bases lay between the germline ends. This CDR3 region has 16 residues. The DNA for the CDR3 is TGTGCCAGCAGCTTCGGGTCTGGTGAGCCTAACTATGGCTACACCTTC. As protein: CASSFGSGEPNYGYTF.

The chain couples TRBV4-2 to TRBJ1-5, with D maybe TRBD1 (5 bases). Germline V gene data show CDR1 as LGHNA and CDR2 as YNFKEQ. The V end was cut by 0 bases, the J end by 4 bases, with 13 bases between. This CDR3 spans 16 amino acids. CDR3 DNA: TGTGCCAGCAGCCAAGAGACGGGACGGCCTAATCAGCCCCAGCATTTT. This codes for CASSQETGRPNQPQHF.

The chain recombines TRBV5-6 with TRBJ2-1, with TRBD2 identical over 12 bases. Germline V gives CDR1 SGHDT, CDR2 YYEEEE. This CDR3 comprises 18 residues. V shed 2 bases and J 0 bases; nucleotides not matched to a gene: 6. The CDR3 coding sequence is TGTGCCAGCAGCTTCGGGCTAGCGGGAGGGGCCTCCTACAATGAGCAGTTCTTC. It encodes CASSFGLAGGASYNEQFF.

The V gene is TRBV28, the J gene TRBJ2-7, with TRBD2 matching over 10 bases. V gave up 5 bases and J gave up 9 bases; unmatched junction bases: 7. CDR1 and CDR2 (germline): MDHEN, SYDVKM. The CDR3 length is 13 residues. The CDR3 region has the DNA TGTGCCAGCAGTCCCCTAGCGGGAGCCCCGCAGTACTTC. Translating gives CASSPLAGAPQYF.

V gene TRBV6-5 combines with J gene TRBJ1-4, with D perhaps TRBD1 (6 bases). With 4 bases removed from V and 0 bases from J, the gap between germline ends came to 12 bases. The length of the CDR3 is 16 residues. From germline, CDR1 is MNHEY and CDR2 SVGAGI. This chain's CDR3 is CASSSDRRATNEKLFF. The DNA of the CDR3 is TGTGCCAGCAGTTCCGACAGGCGAGCAACTAATGAAAAACTGTTTTTT.

CDR3 in DNA: TGTGCCAGCTCACCTCCGGACAGGGGGTCAGATACGCAGTATTTT. Encoded protein: CASSPPDRGSDTQYF. This chain joins TRBV18 and TRBJ2-3, with TRBD1 identical over 10 bases. The CDR3 runs to 15 residues. CDR1 KGHSH and CDR2 LQKENI come from the germline V gene. V was pared by 3 bases and J by 4 bases, with 4 bases of the junction left unmatched.

This clone was counted a single time. The J gene is TRBJ2-5, the V gene TRBV5-6; the match to TRBD2 covers 10 bases. In germline, CDR1 is SGHDT, CDR2 YYEEEE. V lost 4 bases, J lost 5 bases, and 2 bases stayed unmatched. CDR3 length: 13 amino acids. CDR3 nucleotide sequence: TGTGCCAGCAGCCCGGGACTAGCGGAGACCCAGTACTTC. This codes for CASSPGLAETQYF.

The V and J genes are TRBV5-1 and TRBJ2-2; 12 bases are a match to TRBD2. The ends lost 4 bases at V and 5 bases at J; junction bases unmatched: 9. Germline assignment: CDR1 SGHRS and CDR2 YFSETQ. This CDR3 spans 17 amino acids. The CDR3 sequence: CASSPLQLAGGTGELFF. For the CDR3, the DNA is TGCGCCAGCAGCCCCCTCCAACTAGCGGGAGGAACCGGGGAGCTGTTTTTT.

For the CDR3, the DNA is TGTGCCTGGAAGGCAGGTCGTTGGGGCTACACCTTC. It specifies CAWKAGRWGYTF. The chain couples TRBV30 to TRBJ1-2, with no clear D. V was shortened by 4 bases and J by 8 bases, with 14 bases between the two germline ends. The CDR3 spans 12 residues. Germline CDR1 GTSNPN, CDR2 SVGIG (reference sequence).

The chain carries TRBV10-1 and TRBJ1-2; no clear D gene. Trimming cost V 4 bases and J 3 bases, with 9 bases left between them. The CDR3 is made up of 13 amino acids. The V gene's germline CDR1 is WNHNN and CDR2 SYGVQD (reference sequence). CDR3 nucleotides: TGCGCCAGCAGTGCCTCGACCTACTATGGCTACACCTTC. This codes for CASSASTYYGYTF.

This clone was found once. This CDR3 reads CASSYPGISTDTQYF. Written as DNA, the CDR3 is TGTGCCAGCAGTTACCCCGGGATTAGCACAGATACGCAGTATTTT. This chain joins TRBV6-6 and TRBJ2-3; TRBD2 might be the D (5 bases). The CDR3 length is 15 residues. Trimming shortened V by 2 bases and J by 0 bases, and 9 bases separated the two germline ends. CDR1 MNHNY and CDR2 SVGAGI come from the germline V gene (reference sequence).

The CDR3 region is CASSRTEDYGYTF. CDR3 in DNA: TGTGCCAGCTCGCGGACAGAGGACTATGGCTACACCTTC. This rearrangement joins TRBV18 to TRBJ1-2; tentatively, D is TRBD1 (6 bases). This CDR3 is 13 amino acids long. Germline V gene lookup returns CDR1 KGHSH and CDR2 LQKENI. The ends were cut back, 6 bases at V and 3 bases at J, with 11 bases in the middle.

The chain links TRBV19 to TRBJ2-5; 10 bases are a match to TRBD2. V lost 5 bases to trimming and J lost 5 bases; unmatched junction nucleotides: 5. Per germline, CDR1 LNHDA and CDR2 SQIVND (reference sequence). CDR3 length equals 14 residues. The CDR3 sequence is CASSQLAGRETQYF. Written as DNA, the CDR3 is TGTGCCAGTAGTCAACTAGCGGGAAGGGAGACCCAGTACTTC.

The chain combines TRBV11-2 with TRBJ2-5; no definite D call. CDR1 is SGHAT and CDR2 is FQNNGV in the germline V gene. V was shortened by 4 bases and J by 5 bases, with 17 bases between the two germline ends. CDR3 length equals 15 residues. CDR3 in DNA: TGTGCCAGCAGCTCTACCTGGTTGGTAGGGGAGACCCAGTACTTC. It translates to CASSSTWLVGETQYF. Full variable domain (rest looked up from reference TRBV11-2 and TRBJ2-5): EAGVAQSPRYKIIEKRQSVAFWCNPISGHATLYWYQQILGQGPKLLIQFQNNGVVDDSQLPKDRFSAERLKGVDSTLKIQPAKLEDSAVYLCASSSTWLVGETQYFGPGTRLLVL.

The V call is TRBV28, the J call TRBJ1-1; TRBD1 agrees at 8 bases. The germline V gene encodes CDR1 MDHEN and CDR2 SYDVKM. Losses at the gene ends were 6 bases for V and 11 bases for J; bases not matched to a gene: 11. CDR3 length: 13 amino acids. CDR3 nucleotides: TGTGCCAGCAGGACAGGGGTCGATCTAGCGGCTTTCTTT. Residues: CASRTGVDLAAFF.

This clone was recorded once. The chain links TRBV7-2 to TRBJ2-2; D remains unclear. Trimming took 5 bases from V and 8 from J, leaving 9 bases between them. The CDR3 has 12 amino acids. Germline CDR1 and CDR2: SGHTA and FQGNSA. CDR3 bases: TGTGCCAGCAGCACCTATAGTGGGGAGCTGTTTTTT. Translation: CASSTYSGELFF.

The chain employs TRBV2 and TRBJ1-3, with D possibly matching TRBD1 (6 bases). The V and J ends lost 8 bases and 0 bases respectively, with 20 bases between them. The CDR3 is made up of 17 amino acids. Germline V gives CDR1 SNHLY, CDR2 FYNNEI. The CDR3 DNA is TGTGCCAGCGCCCCCTGGGGACAAGCCAACTCTGGAAACACCATATATTTT. Amino acids: CASAPWGQANSGNTIYF. The entire variable domain, with the rest obtained from reference TRBV2 and TRBJ1-3, is as follows: EPEVTQTPSHQVTQMGQEVILRCVPISNHLYFYWYRQILGQKVEFLVSFYNNEISEKSEIFDDQFSVERPDGSNFTLKIRSTKLEDSAMYFCASAPWGQANSGNTIYFGEGSWLTVV.

This sequence joins TRBV19 and TRBJ1-5; D is unclear. Per the germline V gene, CDR1 is LNHDA and CDR2 is SQIVND (reference sequence). CDR3 length equals 15 residues. V lost 3 bases and J lost 2, with 11 bases in between. The CDR3 sequence: CASSIWLGGNQPQHF. The CDR3, as DNA: TGTGCCAGTAGTATTTGGCTTGGGGGCAATCAGCCCCAGCATTTT.

The count of this clone is one. This chain uses TRBV18 with TRBJ1-2; D not resolved. The germline gives CDR1 KGHSH, CDR2 LQKENI. V dropped 6 bases and J dropped 7 bases, with 18 bases sitting between them. There are 14 residues in the CDR3. The CDR3: CASSSSLEGGGYTF. The CDR3 DNA reads as TGTGCCAGCTCGTCATCACTGGAGGGCGGTGGCTACACCTTC. Filled out from reference TRBV18 and TRBJ1-2, the complete variable domain reads NAGVMQNPRHLVRRRGQEARLRCSPMKGHSHVYWYRQLPEEGLKFMVYLQKENIIDESGMPKERFSAEFPKEGPSILRIQQVVRGDSAAYFCASSSSLEGGGYTFGSGTRLTVV.

The J gene is TRBJ2-6, the V gene TRBV9; possibly TRBD1 for D (6 bases). The V end was cut by 4 bases, the J end by 5 bases, with 13 bases between. Looked up from germline, CDR1 is SGDLS and CDR2 is YYNGEE. The CDR3 is 15 residues long. The CDR3: CASSPEGGRANVLTF. The CDR3 DNA reads as TGTGCCAGCAGCCCAGAAGGGGGAAGGGCCAACGTCCTGACTTTC.

This clone was counted a single time. J is TRBJ2-4 and V is TRBV11-2; the D is unclear. Germline CDR1 and CDR2: SGHAT and FQNNGV. V gave up 5 bases and J gave up 6 bases, with 14 bases separating them. The CDR3 runs to 14 residues. The CDR3 sequence is CASSTQGWGNIQYF. The CDR3 nucleotides read TGTGCCAGCAGCACGCAAGGGTGGGGAAACATTCAGTACTTC.